This T cell receptor (beta chain) is drawn from a study of vaccination and CD4 T cells after COVID-19 (dated by TCRdb to 2022 to 2024). Regarding the research as a whole: The convalescent cohort included six males and four females, with two Hispanic individuals, seven Caucasians, two Asians and one multiracial person. An earlier paper using these donors assessed, at the TCR clonotype level, memory CD4+ T cell crossreactivity between SARS-CoV-2 and common cold coronavirus spike proteins. In ten to eleven COVID-19 convalescent patients and a few infection-naive healthy vaccine recipients, the spike-specific CD4+ TCR repertoire before mRNA vaccination was compared with the repertoire after mRNA vaccination. Post-vaccine blood samples were obtained a median of around 67 days after the second vaccine dose, with a range of about 12 to 241 days. Post-COVID blood samples were collected from convalescent patients a median of approximately 93 days after diagnosis, with a range of roughly 35 to 170 days. Control cultures used a CEFX viral epitope pool as positive control, an HIV-1 Nef peptide pool as negative control, or no peptide. Participants received two doses of either the Pfizer-BioNTech BNT162b2 vaccine (n=8) or the Moderna mRNA-1273 vaccine (n=2). Culture stimuli were overlapping spike peptide pools from SARS-CoV-2 and from the common cold coronaviruses HCoV-NL63, HCoV-OC43 and HCoV-229E. The full study reports these points: Only a relatively small number of convalescent patients were included in the study, and early timepoints following natural infection were not analyzed. Among convalescent patients, a median roughly 90% of the SARS-CoV-2-reactive clones seen after vaccination appeared only after vaccination, which suggests priming specific to the vaccine. The median number of SARS-CoV-2-reactive clonotypes rose from 21 after infection to about 40 after vaccination, but the change was not significant. Of the vaccine-specific clones found in convalescent patients, nearly all (304 of 307) were mono-reactive for SARS-CoV-2 spike instead of being cross-reactive with common cold coronaviruses.

Libraries were constructed by PCR. TCR sequencing of DNA from cultured CD4+ T cells used the Oncomine TCR Beta short-read assay at the Johns Hopkins FTIC core. The QIAamp micro DNA kit was used to extract genomic DNA from the cultured CD4+ T cells. Oncomine TCR Beta libraries made from cultured CD4+ T cells were pooled using unique dual indexes and sequenced on an Illumina iSeq 100. On the authors' methods: Non-productive sequences were filtered out, and CDR3s that did not start with C, did not end with F or W, or were shorter than 7 amino acids were discarded. The MANAFEST web application identified antigen-specific clonotypes by comparing peptide-stimulated wells against reference wells and other culture wells. To be called positive, a clone needed an FDR below 0.05, an odds ratio above 5, and a productive frequency above 0.1% in at least two of three replicate wells. Clonotypes that were significantly expanded in both SARS-CoV-2 spike wells and at least one common cold coronavirus spike condition were defined as cross-reactive. Using R version 3.6.1, CDR3 homology was evaluated through Levenshtein distances (stringdist) along with unrooted phylogenetic trees (ape). TCRdb reprocessing: public reads trimmed at Q25 with fastp, clones called with MiXCR, in-frame beta chains kept. Rows with one shared CDR3 protein collapse into an entry with the most common genes and DNA. For this entry, the V and J calls and clone size follow TCRdb and not the study's own pipeline. In all, the sample holds about 10,000 distinct CDR3 sequences, and roughly 43% of those were seen once. The ten largest clones capture under 25% of the sample.

About this clonotype itself: The antigen it recognizes is unknown. Base-call qualities are not available, and no considerably larger clone is one nucleotide away.

Explained via the paper, the treatment or condition label denotes: roughly 11-day PBMC culture with coronavirus spike peptide pools or control peptides (ViraFEST assay). CD4+ T cells from unexposed donors were collected before the COVID-19 pandemic (2011-2018). The ViraFEST assay, used in the study, expanded antigen-specific T cells with peptide pools and then identified the expanded clonotypes through TCR sequencing. PBMCs were cultured at about 2 million per well in IMDM supplemented with approximately 5% human AB serum and around 10 IU/ml IL-2, with around 10 ug/ml peptide pools added. On days 3 and 7, half of the culture medium was replaced with fresh IL-2-containing medium. Once the cells had been in culture for about 10 days, the EasySep CD4+ T cell isolation kit was used to isolate CD4+ T cells by negative selection. As cell number allowed, CD4+ T cells from unexposed donors were tested for reactivity to SARS-CoV-2 S and N and to four common cold coronavirus spike pools. Ficoll-Paque Plus gradient centrifugation was used to isolate PBMCs from whole blood, and the isolated PBMCs were then either used fresh or cryopreserved at -140C. Triplicate wells were generally used for each culture condition. Leukapheresis product for the unexposed donors was bought commercially.

The source is a human donor in good health. The sample consisted of CD4+ T cells from blood, cultured in vitro.

The CDR3 protein is CASSYSGQGRETQYF. The DNA sequence reads TGTGCCAGCAGTTACTCGGGGCAGGGGAGGGAGACCCAGTACTTC. The chain links TRBV6-2 or TRBV6-3 with TRBJ2-5; the D call is tentative, TRBD1 or TRBD2, as each matches 6 bases. V is reduced by 0 bases and J by 5 bases, leaving a spacing of 13 bases between them. The CDR1 and CDR2 encoded by the germline V gene are MNHEY and SVGEGT. Inclusive of the bounding cysteine and phenylalanine, the CDR3 is 15 residues long. The CDR3 DNA has 45 bases and is translated from base 1.